This TCR beta chain is from a study of tumor and adjacent non-tumor tissue in lung cancer. RNA was extracted from bulk tissue without any cell sorting. Three rounds of nested PCR, following a modified ARM-PCR protocol, produced the TCRbeta library. One entry per CDR3 protein, called by TCRdb with MiXCR from the multiplex PCR reads. The sample contains approximately 70,000 distinct CDR3 sequences, around four fifths of which appear only once. The CDR3 contains 13 residues when both ends are counted. From germline, CDR1 is ENHRY and CDR2 SYGVKD. General study results and limits: Normal lung showed higher cumulative top 100 clone frequency than tumor. Higher tumor TCR diversity was associated with shorter survival. Tumor tissue had significantly higher TCR diversity than normal lung.

As concerns this clonotype: Its antigen is as yet unknown. It is likely a read error, because the conserved phenylalanine at the end of the CDR3 is missing. The limits of the CDR3 on the DNA are not certain, so only TCRdb's listed CDR3 is given.

The sequenced sample consisted of lung tumor tissue. The receptor's source is a man aged 60 to 75 with non-small cell lung cancer. The chain carries TRBV10-3 and TRBJ1-5; the table's D call, TRBD1, has no DNA check behind it. CDR3 sequence: CATRRGQAGPQHL.